These T cell receptor beta chains were read from a single sample in a study of regulatory T cells in long-lasting Graves disease. TCRdb fed the multiplex PCR reads into MiXCR, producing one record per CDR3 protein. The table records around 400,000 distinct CDR3 sequences, 15% of them present only once. Material: peripheral blood mononuclear cells (PBMCs), obtained at new diagnosis, from a patient treated with antithyroid drugs. Every receptor here comes from a female donor with Graves disease. Each CDR3 is given with its conserved first and last residue. A D gene is named only where the DNA matches it firmly.

V	J	D	CDR3
TRBV3-1	TRBJ2-5	-	CASSQGTILETQYF
TRBV13	TRBJ2-1	-	CASSPAASESSYNEQFF
TRBV28	TRBJ2-5	TRBD2	CASSRSRYLAGMGTQYF
TRBV6-2/TRBV6-3	TRBJ2-1	TRBD2	CASSYLLLAGNNEQFF
TRBV7-3	TRBJ2-3	-	CASSLPFLTTYTDTQYF
TRBV18	TRBJ1-2	-	CASSPYIPDDYTF
TRBV27	TRBJ2-5	-	CASSLRLASETQYF
TRBV7-9	TRBJ1-1	TRBD1	CASSKGGAEPQNTEAFF
TRBV4-1	TRBJ1-4	TRBD1	CAGSLTGGEYTNEKLFF
TRBV28	TRBJ2-3	TRBD2	CASSPPPRTSGSSTDTQYF
TRBV7-9	TRBJ1-3	-	CASSLALSVDTIYF
TRBV25-1	TRBJ2-7	TRBD1	CASSGQGVTYERYF
TRBV28	TRBJ1-5	-	CASSLPGTRSPFSNQPQHF
TRBV5-6	TRBJ1-6	TRBD1	CASSHGQAGSPLHF
TRBV19	TRBJ2-7	-	CASSWTGSGEQYF
TRBV5-4	TRBJ1-2	TRBD1	CASSTTPGGFDGYTF
TRBV5-1	TRBJ1-1	-	CASSLPLGRNTEAFF
TRBV7-9	TRBJ2-4	-	CASTRVGQGFAKNIQYF
TRBV12-3/TRBV12-4	TRBJ2-5	TRBD2	CASTYGGLAGGVTQYF
TRBV24-1	TRBJ2-3	TRBD2	CATSDFTAGVSDTQYF
TRBV20-1	TRBJ2-5	-	CSAATGIGETQYF
TRBV6-5	TRBJ1-6	-	CASSWKNSPLHF
TRBV10-3	TRBJ2-6	-	CAIKDGSGANVLTF
TRBV7-8	TRBJ2-3	TRBD1	CASSSTGGTGTDTQYF
TRBV4-1	TRBJ1-2	TRBD1	CASSPEAGDRVYTF
TRBV20-1	TRBJ2-5	TRBD1	CSAGFTGVAGLYQETQYF
TRBV29-1	TRBJ2-2	TRBD2	CSVESREGVRELFF
TRBV5-1	TRBJ2-7	-	CASSLGAGGQAYEQYF
TRBV5-6	TRBJ1-2	-	CASSIVGGMGGYTF
TRBV2	TRBJ2-6	-	CASTYRVPAGANVLTF
TRBV19	TRBJ1-3	TRBD1	CASSQRADRVPGSGNTIYF
TRBV5-1	TRBJ2-7	-	CASSLGDAYYEQYF
TRBV29-1	TRBJ1-2	TRBD1	CSVTTGVGGYTF
TRBV9	TRBJ2-1	-	CASSVDAGRSYNEQFF
TRBV7-8	TRBJ2-7	-	CASSPKSDTNLLPYEQYF
TRBV27	TRBJ1-6	-	CASSPVGGSPLHF
TRBV11-2	TRBJ2-3	-	CASSPRGLGSYNTDTQYF
TRBV7-3	TRBJ2-2	-	CASSVVGGPGELFF
TRBV20-1	TRBJ2-2	-	CSARGNTGELFF
TRBV7-6	TRBJ2-3	TRBD2	CASSLSGGAADTQYF
TRBV5-1	TRBJ2-5	-	CASSLARAQETQYF
TRBV7-2	TRBJ2-7	TRBD2	CASSLASGRAYEQYF
TRBV6-1	TRBJ1-2	-	CASHQTGLKSGYTF
TRBV9	TRBJ2-1	-	CASTPGDGEQFF
TRBV25-1	TRBJ1-1	TRBD1	CASSAPDTGGRGFF
TRBV2	TRBJ1-2	TRBD1	CATGTGEGGYTF
TRBV12-3/TRBV12-4	TRBJ1-5	-	CASSPDFGGQPQHF
TRBV20-1	TRBJ2-1	-	CSARRGANEQFF
TRBV27	TRBJ2-7	TRBD2	CASSLTLAGAPYEQYF
TRBV18	TRBJ2-7	TRBD1	CASSPPGQGYEQYF
TRBV19	TRBJ1-1	TRBD1	CASTLRGNSGTEAFF
TRBV13	TRBJ1-1	-	CASSLGQNDMNTEAFF